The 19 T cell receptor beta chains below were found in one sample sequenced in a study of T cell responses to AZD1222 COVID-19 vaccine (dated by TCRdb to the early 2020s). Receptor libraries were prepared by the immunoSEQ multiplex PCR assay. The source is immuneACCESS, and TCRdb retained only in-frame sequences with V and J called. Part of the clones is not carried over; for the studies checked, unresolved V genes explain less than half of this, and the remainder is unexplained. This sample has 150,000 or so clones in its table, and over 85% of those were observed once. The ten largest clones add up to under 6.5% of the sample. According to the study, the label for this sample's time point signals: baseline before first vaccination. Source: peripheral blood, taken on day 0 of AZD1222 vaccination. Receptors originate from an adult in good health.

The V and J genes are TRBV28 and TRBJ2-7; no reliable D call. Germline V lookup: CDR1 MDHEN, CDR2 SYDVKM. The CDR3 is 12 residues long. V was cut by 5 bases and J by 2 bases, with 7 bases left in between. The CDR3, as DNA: TGTGCCAGCAGTCCTAACACCTACGAGCAGTACTTC. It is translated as CASSPNTYEQYF. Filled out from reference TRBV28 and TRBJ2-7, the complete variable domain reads DVKVTQSSRYLVKRTGEKVFLECVQDMDHENMFWYRQDPGLGLRLIYFSYDVKMKEKGDIPEGYSVSREKKERFSLILESASTNQTSMYLCASSPNTYEQYFGPGTRLTVT.

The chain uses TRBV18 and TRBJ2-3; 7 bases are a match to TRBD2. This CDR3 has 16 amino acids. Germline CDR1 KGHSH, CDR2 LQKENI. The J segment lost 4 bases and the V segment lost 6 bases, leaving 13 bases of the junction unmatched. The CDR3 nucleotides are TGTGCCAGCTCGTACCGGATAGAAAGCGGGGCAGATACGCAGTATTTT. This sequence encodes CASSYRIESGADTQYF.

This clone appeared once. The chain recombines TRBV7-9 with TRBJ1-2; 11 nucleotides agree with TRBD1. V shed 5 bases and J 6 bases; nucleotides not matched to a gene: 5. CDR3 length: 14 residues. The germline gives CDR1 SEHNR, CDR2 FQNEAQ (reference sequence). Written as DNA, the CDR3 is TGTGCCAGCAGCGTGGGACAGGGGGTCGATGGCTACACCTTC. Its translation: CASSVGQGVDGYTF.

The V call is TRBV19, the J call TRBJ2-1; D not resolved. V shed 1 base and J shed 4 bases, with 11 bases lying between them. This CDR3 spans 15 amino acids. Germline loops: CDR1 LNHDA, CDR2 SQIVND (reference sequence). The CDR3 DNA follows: TGTGCCAGTAGTATAGTAAACATTCCTTACAATGAGCAGTTCTTC. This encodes CASSIVNIPYNEQFF. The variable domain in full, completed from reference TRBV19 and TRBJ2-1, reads DGGITQSPKYLFRKEGQNVTLSCEQNLNHDAMYWYRQDPGQGLRLIYYSQIVNDFQKGDIAEGYSVSREKKESFPLTVTSAQKNPTAFYLCASSIVNIPYNEQFFGPGTRLTVL.

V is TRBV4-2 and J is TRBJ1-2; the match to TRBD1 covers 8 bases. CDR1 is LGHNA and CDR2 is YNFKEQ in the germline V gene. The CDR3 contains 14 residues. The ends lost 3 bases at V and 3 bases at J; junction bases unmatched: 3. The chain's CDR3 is CASSQGGQDYGYTF. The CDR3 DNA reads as TGTGCCAGCAGCCAGGGGGGACAGGACTATGGCTACACCTTC.

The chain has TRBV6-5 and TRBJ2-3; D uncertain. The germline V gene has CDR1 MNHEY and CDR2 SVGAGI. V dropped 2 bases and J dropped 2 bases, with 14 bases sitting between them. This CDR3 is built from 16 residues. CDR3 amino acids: CASSYPSGEPTDTQYF. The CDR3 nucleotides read TGTGCCAGCAGTTACCCCTCTGGAGAACCCACAGATACGCAGTATTTT.

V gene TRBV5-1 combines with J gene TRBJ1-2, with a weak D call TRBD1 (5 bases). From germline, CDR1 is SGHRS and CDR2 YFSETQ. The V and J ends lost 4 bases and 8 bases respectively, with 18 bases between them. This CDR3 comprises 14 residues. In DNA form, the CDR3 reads TGCGCCAGCAGCCGGAGAGGGGAGGGAAACGGCTACACCTTC. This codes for CASSRRGEGNGYTF.

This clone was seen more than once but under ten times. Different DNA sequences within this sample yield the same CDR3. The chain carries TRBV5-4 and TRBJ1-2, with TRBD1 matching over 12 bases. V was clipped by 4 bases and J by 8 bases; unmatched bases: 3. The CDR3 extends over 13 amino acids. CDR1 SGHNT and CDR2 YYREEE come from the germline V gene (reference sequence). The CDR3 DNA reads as TGTGCCAGCAGCCCGGGACAGGGGGCAGGCTACACCTTC. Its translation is CASSPGQGAGYTF.

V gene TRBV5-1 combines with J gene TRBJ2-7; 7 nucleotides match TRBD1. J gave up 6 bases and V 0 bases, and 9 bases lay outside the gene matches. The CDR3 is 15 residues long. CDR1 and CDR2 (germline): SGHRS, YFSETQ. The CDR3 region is CASSLEPDRVFEQYF. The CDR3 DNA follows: TGCGCCAGCAGCTTGGAACCCGACAGGGTTTTCGAGCAGTACTTC.

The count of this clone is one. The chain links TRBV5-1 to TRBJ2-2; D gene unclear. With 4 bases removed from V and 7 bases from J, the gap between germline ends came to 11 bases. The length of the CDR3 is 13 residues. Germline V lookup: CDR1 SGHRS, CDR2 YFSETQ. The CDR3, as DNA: TGCGCCAGCAGCCAGCCAGATGGCGGGGAGCTGTTTTTT. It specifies CASSQPDGGELFF.

CDR3 region: CASSPGQNYYEQYF. The CDR3 DNA is TGTGCCAGCTCCCCAGGGCAGAACTACTACGAGCAGTACTTC. The genes are TRBV18 and TRBJ2-7, with D tentatively TRBD1 (5 bases). CDR1 is KGHSH, CDR2 LQKENI, per germline. V was pared by 6 bases and J by 3 bases, with 15 bases between. CDR3 length equals 14 residues. Complete variable domain (other parts from reference TRBV18 and TRBJ2-7): NAGVMQNPRHLVRRRGQEARLRCSPMKGHSHVYWYRQLPEEGLKFMVYLQKENIIDESGMPKERFSAEFPKEGPSILRIQQVVRGDSAAYFCASSPGQNYYEQYFGPGTRLTVT.

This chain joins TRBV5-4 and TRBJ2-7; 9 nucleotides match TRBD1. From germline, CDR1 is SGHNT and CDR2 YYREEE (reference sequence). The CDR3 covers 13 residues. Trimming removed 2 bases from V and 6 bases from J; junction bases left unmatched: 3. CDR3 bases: TGTGCCAGCAGCTTTGACAGGGGGAGCGAGCAGTACTTC. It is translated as CASSFDRGSEQYF.

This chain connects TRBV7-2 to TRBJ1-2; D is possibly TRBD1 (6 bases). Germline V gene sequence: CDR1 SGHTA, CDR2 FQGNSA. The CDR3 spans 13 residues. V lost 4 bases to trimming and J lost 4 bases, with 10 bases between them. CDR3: CASSSGTSYGYTF. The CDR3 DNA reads TGTGCCAGCAGCTCCGGGACATCCTATGGCTACACCTTC.

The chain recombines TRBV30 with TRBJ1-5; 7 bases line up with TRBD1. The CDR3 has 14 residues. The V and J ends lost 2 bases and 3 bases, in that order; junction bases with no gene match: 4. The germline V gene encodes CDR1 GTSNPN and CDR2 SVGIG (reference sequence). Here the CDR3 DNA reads TGTGCCTGGAGTAGAGGACAGGTCAATCAGCCCCAGCATTTT. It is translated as CAWSRGQVNQPQHF. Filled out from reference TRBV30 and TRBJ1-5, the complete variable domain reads SQTIHQWPATLVQPVGSPLSLECTVEGTSNPNLYWYRQAAGRGLQLLFYSVGIGQISSEVPQNLSASRPQDRQFILSSKKLLLSDSGFYLCAWSRGQVNQPQHFGDGTRLSIL.

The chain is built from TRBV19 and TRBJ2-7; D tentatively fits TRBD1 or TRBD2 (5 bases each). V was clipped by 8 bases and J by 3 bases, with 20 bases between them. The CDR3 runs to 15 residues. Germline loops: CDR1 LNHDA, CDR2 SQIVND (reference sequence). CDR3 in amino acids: CASRKVRDPGYEQYF. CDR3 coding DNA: TGTGCCAGTCGAAAAGTCCGGGACCCCGGCTACGAGCAGTACTTC.

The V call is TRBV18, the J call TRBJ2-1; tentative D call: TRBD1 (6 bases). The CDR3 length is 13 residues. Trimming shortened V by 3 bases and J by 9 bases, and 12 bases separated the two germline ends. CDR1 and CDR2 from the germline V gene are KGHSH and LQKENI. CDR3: CASSPTGSGEQFF. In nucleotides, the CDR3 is TGTGCCAGCTCACCGACAGGATCGGGTGAGCAGTTCTTC.

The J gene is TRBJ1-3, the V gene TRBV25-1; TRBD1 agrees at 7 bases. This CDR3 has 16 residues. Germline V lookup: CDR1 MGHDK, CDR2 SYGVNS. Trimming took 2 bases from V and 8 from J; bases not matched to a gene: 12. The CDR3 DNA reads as TGTGCCAGCAGTGAACTAGGAGGGGGCTGGAGGGACACCATATATTTT. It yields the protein CASSELGGGWRDTIYF.

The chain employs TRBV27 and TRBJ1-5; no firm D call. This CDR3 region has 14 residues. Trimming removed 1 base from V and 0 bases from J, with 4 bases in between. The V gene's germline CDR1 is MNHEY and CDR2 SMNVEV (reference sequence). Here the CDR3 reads CASSLLGSNQPQHF. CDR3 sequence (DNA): TGTGCCAGCAGTTTATTAGGTAGCAATCAGCCCCAGCATTTT.

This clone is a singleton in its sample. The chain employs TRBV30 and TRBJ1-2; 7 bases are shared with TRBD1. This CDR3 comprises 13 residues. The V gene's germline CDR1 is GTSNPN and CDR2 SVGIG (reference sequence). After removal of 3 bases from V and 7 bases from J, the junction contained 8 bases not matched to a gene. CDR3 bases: TGTGCCTGGAGCCAAACAGGGGAGGGTGGCTACACCTTC. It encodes CAWSQTGEGGYTF.